Each of the 13 T cell receptor beta chains below was sequenced from the same sample in a study of blood T cell repertoires in COVID-19. Produced via immunoSEQ multiplex PCR; TCRdb's table is partial and in-frame only. The sample shows about 130,000 clones, roughly four fifths of them seen only once. Sample: peripheral blood. These receptors were obtained from a man aged 80 or over with COVID-19, enrolled during active disease.

The count of this clone is one. V usage is TRBV29-1 and J usage is TRBJ2-5; 10 bases line up with TRBD2. Germline trimming cut 7 bases from V and 2 bases from J; bases unmatched to any gene: 10. Germline lookup yields CDR1 SQVTM and CDR2 ANQGSEA. This CDR3 has 15 amino acids. The CDR3, as DNA: TGCAGCGCGACCCCTCCAGCGGGAGGGCAAGAGACCCAGTACTTC. It encodes CSATPPAGGQETQYF.

V and J are TRBV7-3 and TRBJ2-3, with 10 bases lining up with TRBD2. This CDR3 spans 22 amino acids. Germline V gene sequence: CDR1 SGHTA, CDR2 FQGTGA. Trimming cost V 1 base and J 4 bases; bases outside gene matches: 23. Here the CDR3 DNA reads TGTGCCAGCAGCTTAAGTGGTAAGACGGGGGGTGCTAGCGGGAGAGGTGCAGATACGCAGTATTTT. Its translation is CASSLSGKTGGASGRGADTQYF.

This rearrangement joins TRBV20-1 to TRBJ2-7; 10 bases align to TRBD1. J was trimmed by 2 bases and V by 3 bases; bases with no gene match: 4. The CDR3 extends over 14 amino acids. Germline V lookup: CDR1 DFQATT, CDR2 SNEGSKA (reference sequence). CDR3 bases: TGCAGTGCTAGTCCCGGGACAGGGGCCTACGAGCAGTACTTC. Translation: CSASPGTGAYEQYF.

This chain connects TRBV5-1 to TRBJ2-7; D may be TRBD1 (6 bases). The CDR3 contains 14 residues. Germline-derived CDR1 and CDR2 are SGHRS and YFSETQ. V lost 5 bases to trimming and J lost 5 bases, with 17 bases between them. The CDR3 nucleotides read TGCGCCAGCAGTGTGATTCCAGGGGACCACGAGCAGTACTTC. It is translated as CASSVIPGDHEQYF.

This sequence joins TRBV5-1 and TRBJ2-5; 9 bases map to TRBD2. Germline V gene sequence: CDR1 SGHRS, CDR2 YFSETQ. The CDR3 sequence is 14 residues long. V lost 4 bases, J lost 7 bases, and 8 bases stayed unmatched. The CDR3 bases are TGCGCCAGCAGCCCGACGGGGCGGGAGGGGACCCAGTACTTC. Its translation is CASSPTGREGTQYF.

The CDR3, as DNA: TGTGCCATTCTGAGTACAGCCTACGAGCAGTACTTC. Protein: CAILSTAYEQYF. The chain is built from TRBV6-5 and TRBJ2-7; unclear D gene. Germline V gene lookup returns CDR1 MNHEY and CDR2 SVGAGI. The V gene lost 10 bases and the J gene lost 2 bases, with 12 bases spanning the gap. CDR3 length: 12 residues.

This clone came up a few times. The gene calls are TRBV5-5 and TRBJ2-1, with 14 nucleotides matching TRBD2. The germline V gene encodes CDR1 SGHKS and CDR2 YYEKEE (reference sequence). J was trimmed by 6 bases and V by 4 bases; bases with no gene match: 6. The CDR3 covers 16 residues. The DNA of the CDR3 is TGTGCCAGCAGCGCCGGACTAGCGGGAGGTCTCAATGAGCAGTTCTTC. This encodes CASSAGLAGGLNEQFF.

The chain is built from TRBV15 and TRBJ1-4; D is ambiguous. V was cut by 1 base and J by 11 bases, with 11 bases left in between. Germline V gene sequence: CDR1 LNHNV, CDR2 YYDKDF (reference sequence). The CDR3 consists of 13 residues. The CDR3 here is CATSRAGGGKLFF. For the CDR3, the DNA is TGTGCCACCAGCAGAGCGGGAGGCGGGAAACTGTTTTTT.

This chain connects TRBV28 to TRBJ1-6; possible D gene TRBD1, 6 bases. This CDR3 region has 16 residues. Germline V gene lookup returns CDR1 MDHEN and CDR2 SYDVKM. The V gene lost 4 bases and the J gene lost 10 bases, with 20 bases spanning the gap. CDR3 amino acids: CASSSIGQLEESPLHF. In nucleotides, the CDR3 is TGTGCCAGCAGTTCGATTGGACAGCTTGAAGAGTCACCCCTCCACTTT.

The J gene is TRBJ2-1, the V gene TRBV7-2; 7 positions match TRBD2. This CDR3 has 15 amino acids. CDR1 is SGHTA, CDR2 FQGNSA, per germline. V shed 1 base, J shed 5 bases, and the junction held 5 bases outside the gene matches. As DNA, the CDR3 is TGTGCCAGCAGCTTAGTGGCTAGCGGTCACAATGAGCAGTTCTTC. Translated, it gives CASSLVASGHNEQFF.

This rearrangement joins TRBV11-2 to TRBJ2-7, with a weak D call TRBD2 (6 bases). CDR3 size: 15 residues. Germline CDR1 SGHAT, CDR2 FQNNGV. V gave up 4 bases and J gave up 3 bases, with 16 bases separating them. The CDR3 sequence is CASSSRQPRDYEQYF. In nucleotides, the CDR3 is TGTGCCAGCAGCTCGCGCCAACCGCGGGACTACGAGCAGTACTTC.

The rearrangement uses TRBV7-9 and TRBJ1-4; 7 bases align to TRBD1. Unmatched junction bases numbered 7, after V lost 4 bases and J lost 8 bases. From germline, CDR1 is SEHNR and CDR2 FQNEAQ (reference sequence). The CDR3 is 14 amino acids. DNA for the CDR3: TGTGCCAGCAGCTCCCGGGAGACAGGGGAAAAACTGTTTTTT. This codes for CASSSRETGEKLFF. Filled out from reference TRBV7-9 and TRBJ1-4, the complete variable domain reads DTGVSQNPRHKITKRGQNVTFRCDPISEHNRLYWYRQTLGQGPEFLTYFQNEAQLEKSRLLSDRFSAERPKGSFSTLEIQRTEQGDSAMYLCASSSRETGEKLFFGSGTQLSVL.

This chain links TRBV24-1 with TRBJ2-3; D might be TRBD1 (5 bases). The CDR3 sequence is 15 residues long. CDR1 and CDR2 (germline): KGHDR, SFDVKD. Trimming removed 4 bases from V and 4 bases from J, with 14 bases in between. The CDR3 is CATSERWGASDTQYF. CDR3 coding DNA: TGTGCCACCAGTGAAAGGTGGGGCGCATCAGATACGCAGTATTTT.